This T cell receptor (beta chain) was found in a study of T cells in localized non-small cell lung cancer. The V and J ends lost 6 bases and 1 base respectively, with 13 bases between them. Looked up from germline, CDR1 is PRHDT and CDR2 is FYEKMQ (reference sequence). This CDR3 region has 15 residues. Libraries were prepared by immunoSEQ multiplex PCR; TCRdb keeps only in-frame clonotypes and omits some of them. The sample lists about 34,000 clones, roughly 86% seen once, with around 4.2% in the top ten. The chain recombines TRBV13 with TRBJ2-1; tentative D call: TRBD2 (7 bases). The material sequenced was peripheral blood, taken before any cancer treatment. This clonotype was obtained from a woman aged 35-75 years with stage I lung adenocarcinoma. The CDR3 nucleotides are TGTGCCAGCAGTTGGGGGGGGCCGTCCTACAATGAGCAGTTCTTC. It translates to CASSWGGPSYNEQFF.